This T cell receptor beta chain is from a study of beta chain features in type 1 diabetes. Expressed TCRB transcripts were sequenced because the entire RNA isolate underwent reverse transcription. Only in-frame clones appear in the TCRdb table, and some are missing; sequencing was by immunoSEQ multiplex PCR. The data hold under 850,000 clones, with roughly 12% observed a single time. This clone was picked up a small number of times. What it binds is unknown. Study conclusions and caveats: A possible short-template PCR bias applies equally to patients and controls. Within each of all four CD4+ subsets, Type 1 diabetes patients had TCRB CDR3s that were moderately but significantly shorter.

The sequencing input was naive CD4+ T cells from blood. The receptor was derived from a man aged 18 to 30 with type 1 diabetes.

CDR3 in DNA: TGTGCCAGCAGCTTAGTAATCCAACTAGCGGGGAGATACAATGAGCAGTTCTTC. Translation gives CASSLVIQLAGRYNEQFF. This chain joins TRBV11-3 and TRBJ2-1; 10 bases fit TRBD2. Germline V gives CDR1 SGHNT, CDR2 YENEEA. This CDR3 spans 18 amino acids. J gave up 4 bases and V 1 base, and 10 bases lay outside the gene matches.